The 16 T cell receptor beta chains below all came from one sample that was sequenced in a study of cytomegalovirus exposure and HLA in healthy donors. Assay: immunoSEQ multiplex PCR; the TCRdb copy retains only in-frame clones and omits some. The table records 150,000 to 200,000 clones, more than 80% of them present only once. The sample taken for sequencing was PBMCs. Receptors originate from a man between 18 and 29 years old in good health and CMV-seropositive.

The chain recombines TRBV27 with TRBJ1-2; the match to TRBD1 covers 7 bases. CDR3 length: 15 amino acids. Losses at the gene ends were 5 bases for V and 0 bases for J; bases not matched to a gene: 6. Germline CDR1 and CDR2: MNHEY and SMNVEV (reference sequence). CDR3 region: CASSPTTGTNYGYTF. In DNA, the CDR3 is TGTGCCAGCAGTCCCACGACAGGGACTAACTATGGCTACACCTTC.

This chain joins TRBV7-2 and TRBJ2-7, with 8 bases identical to TRBD1. The germline V gene encodes CDR1 SGHTA and CDR2 FQGNSA. The CDR3 runs 14 residues. V trimming: 7 bases; J trimming: 0 bases; junction bases outside the gene matches: 5. CDR3 amino acids: CASTTTGDSYEQYF. CDR3 DNA: TGTGCCAGCACCACGACAGGGGACTCCTACGAGCAGTACTTC.

This chain links TRBV5-4 with TRBJ2-5; 8 bases map to TRBD1. Trimming at V came to 4 bases and at J to 4 bases, leaving 6 bases not matched to a gene. Germline V gene lookup returns CDR1 SGHNT and CDR2 YYREEE (reference sequence). This CDR3 comprises 14 residues. For the CDR3, the DNA is TGTGCCAGCAGCCCCACAGGGGGAGCAGAGACCCAGTACTTC. This gives the protein CASSPTGGAETQYF.

This CDR3 is CASSRQFQETQYF. In DNA form, the CDR3 reads TGTGCCAGCAGCCGACAGTTCCAAGAGACCCAGTACTTC. The chain recombines TRBV5-4 with TRBJ2-5, with TRBD1 as a possible D gene (5 bases). There are 13 residues in the CDR3. Germline lookup yields CDR1 SGHNT and CDR2 YYREEE (reference sequence). V was trimmed by 4 bases and J by 1 base, leaving 8 bases between them.

This chain links TRBV7-9 with TRBJ1-4, with 9 bases lining up with TRBD1. Trimming cost V 2 bases and J 8 bases; bases outside gene matches: 12. CDR1 is SEHNR, CDR2 FQNEAQ, per germline (reference sequence). The CDR3 extends over 17 amino acids. The CDR3 nucleotides read TGTGCCAGCAGCTTACTACCGGGACAGGGTCAACGCGAAAAACTGTTTTTT. The encoded protein is CASSLLPGQGQREKLFF. Full variable domain (remainder filled in from reference TRBV7-9 and TRBJ1-4): DTGVSQNPRHKITKRGQNVTFRCDPISEHNRLYWYRQTLGQGPEFLTYFQNEAQLEKSRLLSDRFSAERPKGSFSTLEIQRTEQGDSAMYLCASSLLPGQGQREKLFFGSGTQLSVL.

The chain uses TRBV15 and TRBJ1-1; D gene ambiguous. The CDR3 contains 13 residues. The germline V gene encodes CDR1 LNHNV and CDR2 YYDKDF (reference sequence). The germline V and J ends were trimmed by 5 bases and 5 bases, with 12 bases remaining between them. For the CDR3, the DNA is TGTGCCACCAGCCGCGGCTGGAGGACTGAAGCTTTCTTT. Encoded protein: CATSRGWRTEAFF.

V gene TRBV2 combines with J gene TRBJ2-7; TRBD2 agrees at 9 bases. The V segment lost 7 bases and the J segment 12 bases; nucleotides outside the gene matches: 16. The V gene's germline CDR1 is SNHLY and CDR2 FYNNEI. CDR3 length: 14 amino acids. The DNA of the CDR3 is TGTGCCAGCACCCCGGGACAGACCGGGACTAGCCCGTACTTC. Its protein product is CASTPGQTGTSPYF.

The chain recombines TRBV5-1 with TRBJ2-1, with TRBD1 matching over 9 bases. V dropped 0 bases and J dropped 0; count of bases not matched to a gene: 4. CDR1 and CDR2 (germline): SGHRS, YFSETQ. The CDR3 contains 17 residues. As DNA, the CDR3 is TGCGCCAGCAGCTTGGCCCCGACAGGGGGCTCCTACAATGAGCAGTTCTTC. Translated, it gives CASSLAPTGGSYNEQFF.

Here the CDR3 reads CASSLAQSPSVPRDYEQYF. Written as DNA, the CDR3 is TGCGCCAGCAGCTTGGCCCAGAGTCCAAGCGTACCTCGGGACTACGAGCAGTACTTC. This chain connects TRBV5-1 to TRBJ2-7; D is perhaps TRBD2 (5 bases). Trimming cost V 0 bases and J 3 bases, with 25 bases left between them. Germline V lookup: CDR1 SGHRS, CDR2 YFSETQ. The length of the CDR3 is 19 residues.

This chain joins TRBV7-8 and TRBJ2-1; 7 positions match TRBD2. CDR3 length: 13 residues. Losses at the gene ends were 5 bases for V and 6 bases for J; bases not matched to a gene: 4. The germline V gene encodes CDR1 SGHVS and CDR2 FQNEAQ. CDR3 DNA: TGTGCCAGCAGCGGGAGGGGTCGCAATGAGCAGTTCTTC. It is translated as CASSGRGRNEQFF.

The rearrangement joins TRBV9 to TRBJ1-5; TRBD1 aligns across 8 bases. Germline CDR1 SGDLS, CDR2 YYNGEE. This CDR3 comprises 14 residues. V lost 3 bases and J lost 1; bases outside the gene matches: 0. CDR3 in amino acids: CASSGQGSNQPQHF. The CDR3 DNA reads as TGTGCCAGCAGCGGACAGGGGAGCAATCAGCCCCAGCATTTT.

The table lists this clone with many counts. The chain recombines TRBV2 with TRBJ2-5, with 13 bases fitting TRBD2. The junction had 4 bases not matched to a gene; V was cut back by 1 base and J by 5 bases. This CDR3 is built from 16 residues. Germline CDR1 is SNHLY and CDR2 is FYNNEI. This CDR3 reads CASSEGTSGSWETQYF. The CDR3 DNA follows: TGTGCCAGCAGTGAAGGGACTAGCGGGAGTTGGGAGACCCAGTACTTC.

This clone was seen more than once but under ten times. The chain links TRBV7-2 to TRBJ1-1, with D maybe TRBD1 (6 bases). The CDR3 loop spans 13 amino acids. Trimming left V 5 bases short and J 4 bases short, with 11 bases between. The germline V gene has CDR1 SGHTA and CDR2 FQGNSA. As DNA, the CDR3 is TGTGCCAGCAGCGGCACAGGGAGCACTGAAGCTTTCTTT. This codes for CASSGTGSTEAFF.

The chain carries TRBV10-3 and TRBJ2-2; 12 bases agree with TRBD2. Losses at the gene ends were 4 bases for V and 0 bases for J; bases not matched to a gene: 0. The CDR3 runs 16 residues. The V gene's germline CDR1 is ENHRY and CDR2 SYGVKD. DNA for the CDR3: TGTGCCATCAGTGGACTAGCGGGAGCGAACACCGGGGAGCTGTTTTTT. Protein sequence: CAISGLAGANTGELFF.

The chain uses TRBV28 and TRBJ2-7; D is ambiguous. Germline V lookup: CDR1 MDHEN, CDR2 SYDVKM. The CDR3 length is 11 residues. Trimming cost V 7 bases and J 4 bases, with 8 bases left between them. The DNA for the CDR3 is TGTGCCAGCATCCAGAATTACGAGCAGTACTTC. It yields the protein CASIQNYEQYF.

The CDR3 loop is CASSLDRGLEKLFF. In DNA form, the CDR3 reads TGTGCCAGCAGCTTAGACAGGGGGCTTGAAAAACTGTTTTTT. The chain uses TRBV7-9 and TRBJ1-4, with 9 bases aligning to TRBD1. The CDR3 is made up of 14 amino acids. Germline V gene sequence: CDR1 SEHNR, CDR2 FQNEAQ (reference sequence). Trimming removed 1 base from V and 7 bases from J; junction bases left unmatched: 1.